This T cell receptor beta chain was captured by sequencing in a study of blood T cell repertoires in COVID-19. In the study overall: There were acute and convalescent COVID-19 samples, and they came from the United States, Italy and Spain. Sample material is recorded as cDNA or gDNA derived from T cells, B-cell-depleted T cells, or PBMCs.

The table came from immunoSEQ multiplex PCR; TCRdb's copy has only in-frame clones and leaves some out. The repertoire holds over 75,000 clones, with about 80% as singletons. This CDR3 comprises 16 residues. Per the germline V gene, CDR1 is KGHSH and CDR2 is LQKENI. The V segment lost 1 base and the J segment 2 bases; nucleotides outside the gene matches: 5. Sequencing used peripheral blood. The sequence came from a man aged 70-80 years with acute or convalescent COVID-19. The rearrangement uses TRBV18 and TRBJ2-1; 7 bases fit TRBD2. This CDR3 is CASSPRQAGTYNEQFF. CDR3 in DNA: TGTGCCAGCTCACCACGGCAAGCGGGGACCTACAATGAGCAGTTCTTC.